A single sample is the source of the 3 T cell receptor beta chains below, sequenced in a study of T cells in tuberculosis (dated by TCRdb to 2016 to 2019). Libraries were constructed by the immunoSEQ multiplex PCR assay. In TCRdb, the immuneACCESS table is reduced to in-frame sequences with V and J assigned. These tables do not hold every clone; where another copy was compared, an unresolved V gene accounts for under half, and the others remain unexplained. In this sample the table shows some 47,000 clones, 90% to 95% of which occur a single time. Less than 8.5% of the sample goes to the ten largest clones. Sequencing was done on a sample of PBMCs. Receptors were obtained from a donor aged 5-35 years with latent tuberculosis or without tuberculosis infection.

The rearrangement joins TRBV4-1 to TRBJ2-5; TRBD2 is a possible D gene (5 bases). CDR1 is MGHRA, CDR2 YSYEKL, per germline. Deletions cut 2 bases from V and 5 bases from J, with 18 bases between. There are 16 residues in the CDR3. CDR3 in DNA: TGCGCCAGCAGCCAACCTCGGGATTCTCTGCCGGAGACCCAGTACTTC. It yields the protein CASSQPRDSLPETQYF.

This chain links TRBV7-9 with TRBJ1-5; 9 nucleotides line up with TRBD1. The CDR3 runs 16 residues. The J segment lost 8 bases and the V segment lost 5 bases, leaving 13 bases of the junction unmatched. Germline V gene sequence: CDR1 SEHNR, CDR2 FQNEAQ (reference sequence). This CDR3 reads CASSPGTGSGIKPQHF. Here the CDR3 DNA reads TGTGCCAGCAGCCCAGGGACAGGGAGCGGAATTAAGCCCCAGCATTTT.

This clone was picked up one time. The rearrangement links TRBV18 to TRBJ2-3; 10 bases map to TRBD2. The CDR3 spans 17 residues. Germline V CDR1 and CDR2: KGHSH, LQKENI. V lost 3 bases to trimming and J lost 0 bases; unmatched junction nucleotides: 6. This CDR3 reads CASSPFLAGASTDTQYF. DNA of the CDR3: TGTGCCAGCTCACCCTTTCTAGCGGGGGCTAGCACAGATACGCAGTATTTT.